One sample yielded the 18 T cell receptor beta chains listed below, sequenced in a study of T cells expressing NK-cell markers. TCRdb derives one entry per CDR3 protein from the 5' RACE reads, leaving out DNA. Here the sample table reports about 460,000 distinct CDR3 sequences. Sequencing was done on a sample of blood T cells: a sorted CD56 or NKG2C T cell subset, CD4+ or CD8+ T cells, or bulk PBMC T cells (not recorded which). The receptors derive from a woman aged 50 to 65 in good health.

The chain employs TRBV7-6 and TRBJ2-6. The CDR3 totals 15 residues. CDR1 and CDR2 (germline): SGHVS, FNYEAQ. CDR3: CASSLYGTGANVLTF.

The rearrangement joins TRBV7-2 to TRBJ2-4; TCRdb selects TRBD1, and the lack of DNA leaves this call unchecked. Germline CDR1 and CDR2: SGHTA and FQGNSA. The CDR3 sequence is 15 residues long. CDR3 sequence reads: CASSLGGDKGNIQYF.

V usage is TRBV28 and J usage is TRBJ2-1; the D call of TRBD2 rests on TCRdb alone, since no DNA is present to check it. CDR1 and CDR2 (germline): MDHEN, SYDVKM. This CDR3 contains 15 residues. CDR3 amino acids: CASKVWASGSNEQFF.

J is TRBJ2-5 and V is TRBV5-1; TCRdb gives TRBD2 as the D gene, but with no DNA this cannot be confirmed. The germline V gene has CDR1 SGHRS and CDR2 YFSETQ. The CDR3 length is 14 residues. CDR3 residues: CASSRLRGEETQYF.

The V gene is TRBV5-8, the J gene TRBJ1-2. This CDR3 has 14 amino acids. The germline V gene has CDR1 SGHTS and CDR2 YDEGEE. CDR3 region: CASRYGGVTLGYTF. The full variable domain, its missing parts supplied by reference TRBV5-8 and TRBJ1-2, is EAGVTQSPTHLIKTRGQQATLRCSPISGHTSVYWYQQALGLGLQFLLWYDEGEERNRGNFPPRFSGRQFPNYSSELNVNALELEDSALYLCASRYGGVTLGYTFGSGTRLTVV.

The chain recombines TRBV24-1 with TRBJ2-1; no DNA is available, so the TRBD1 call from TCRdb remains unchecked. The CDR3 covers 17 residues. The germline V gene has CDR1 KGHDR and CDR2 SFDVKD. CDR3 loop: CATSEASGTGGHNEQFF.

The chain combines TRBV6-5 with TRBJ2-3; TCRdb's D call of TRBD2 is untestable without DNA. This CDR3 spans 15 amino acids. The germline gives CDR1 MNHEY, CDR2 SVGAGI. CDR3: CASSSGLAGGDTQYF.

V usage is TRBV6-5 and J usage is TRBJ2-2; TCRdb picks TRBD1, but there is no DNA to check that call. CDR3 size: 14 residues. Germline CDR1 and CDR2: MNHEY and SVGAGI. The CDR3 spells CASSTWDSTGELFF.

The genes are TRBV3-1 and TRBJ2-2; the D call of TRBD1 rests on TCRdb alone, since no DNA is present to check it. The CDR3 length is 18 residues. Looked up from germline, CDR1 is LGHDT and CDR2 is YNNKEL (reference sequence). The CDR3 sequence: CASSQSIRGPGATGELFF.

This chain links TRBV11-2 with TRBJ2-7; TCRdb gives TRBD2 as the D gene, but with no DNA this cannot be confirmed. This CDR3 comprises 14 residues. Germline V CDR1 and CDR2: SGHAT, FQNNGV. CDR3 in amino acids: CASSLRASAYEQYF. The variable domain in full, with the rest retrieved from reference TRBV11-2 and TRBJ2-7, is EAGVAQSPRYKIIEKRQSVAFWCNPISGHATLYWYQQILGQGPKLLIQFQNNGVVDDSQLPKDRFSAERLKGVDSTLKIQPAKLEDSAVYLCASSLRASAYEQYFGPGTRLTVT.

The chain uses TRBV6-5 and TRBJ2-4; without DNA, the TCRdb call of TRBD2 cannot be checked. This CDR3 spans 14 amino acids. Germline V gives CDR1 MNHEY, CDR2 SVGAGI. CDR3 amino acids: CASSTSIEGDIQYF.

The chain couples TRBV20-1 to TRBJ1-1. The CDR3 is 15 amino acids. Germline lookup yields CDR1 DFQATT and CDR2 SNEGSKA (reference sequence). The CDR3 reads CSARDWRSVNTEAFF.

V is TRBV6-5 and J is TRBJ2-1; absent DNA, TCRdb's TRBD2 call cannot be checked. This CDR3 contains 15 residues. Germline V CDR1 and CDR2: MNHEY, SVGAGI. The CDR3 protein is CASSYSTSGKNEQFF.

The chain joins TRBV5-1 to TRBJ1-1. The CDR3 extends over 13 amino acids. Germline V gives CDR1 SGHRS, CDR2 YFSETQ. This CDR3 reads CASMEGISTEAFF.

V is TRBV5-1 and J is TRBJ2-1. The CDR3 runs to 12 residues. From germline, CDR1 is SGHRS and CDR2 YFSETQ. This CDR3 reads CASSSKYNEQFF.

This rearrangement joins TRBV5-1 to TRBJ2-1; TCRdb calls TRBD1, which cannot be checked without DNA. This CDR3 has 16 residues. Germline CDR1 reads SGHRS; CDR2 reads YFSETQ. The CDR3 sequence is CASSLGAGTGDNEQFF.

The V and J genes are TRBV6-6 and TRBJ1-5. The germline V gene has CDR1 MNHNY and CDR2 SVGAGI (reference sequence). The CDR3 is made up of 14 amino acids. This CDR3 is CASSYSGGWQPQHF.

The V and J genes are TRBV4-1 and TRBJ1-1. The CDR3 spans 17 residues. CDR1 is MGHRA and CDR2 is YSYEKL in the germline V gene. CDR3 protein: CASSLRRVKDLNTEAFF.